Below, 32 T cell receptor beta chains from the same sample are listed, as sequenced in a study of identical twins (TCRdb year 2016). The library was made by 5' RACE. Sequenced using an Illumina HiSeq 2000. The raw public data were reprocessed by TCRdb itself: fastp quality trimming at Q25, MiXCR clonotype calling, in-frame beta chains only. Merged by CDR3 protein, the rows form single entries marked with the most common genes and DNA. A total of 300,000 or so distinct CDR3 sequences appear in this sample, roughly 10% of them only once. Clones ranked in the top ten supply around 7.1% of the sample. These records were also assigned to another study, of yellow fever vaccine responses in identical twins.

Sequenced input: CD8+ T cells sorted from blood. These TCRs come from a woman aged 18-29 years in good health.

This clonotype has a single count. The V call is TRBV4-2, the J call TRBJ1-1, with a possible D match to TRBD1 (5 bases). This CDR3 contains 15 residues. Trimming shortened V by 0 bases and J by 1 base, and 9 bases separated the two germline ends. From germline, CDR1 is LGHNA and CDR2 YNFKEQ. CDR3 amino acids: CASSQEIGENTEAFF. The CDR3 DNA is TGTGCCAGCAGCCAAGAGATAGGGGAGAACACTGAAGCTTTCTTT.

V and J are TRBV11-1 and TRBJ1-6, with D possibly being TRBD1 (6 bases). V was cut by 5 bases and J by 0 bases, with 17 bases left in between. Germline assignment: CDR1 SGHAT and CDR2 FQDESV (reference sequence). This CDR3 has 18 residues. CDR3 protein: CASSVDQGQVSYNSPLHF. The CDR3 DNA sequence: TGTGCCAGCAGCGTAGATCAGGGGCAGGTCTCCTATAATTCACCCCTCCACTTT. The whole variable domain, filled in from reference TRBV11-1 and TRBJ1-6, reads EAEVAQSPRYKITEKSQAVAFWCDPISGHATLYWYRQILGQGPELLVQFQDESVVDDSQLPKDRFSAERLKGVDSTLKIQPAELGDSAMYLCASSVDQGQVSYNSPLHFGNGTRLTVT.

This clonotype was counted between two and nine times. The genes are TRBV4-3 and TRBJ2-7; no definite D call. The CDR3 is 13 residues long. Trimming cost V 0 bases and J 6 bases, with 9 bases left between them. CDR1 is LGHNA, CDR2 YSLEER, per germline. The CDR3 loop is CASSQDTTGEQYF. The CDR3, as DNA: TGCGCCAGCAGCCAAGATACGACCGGCGAGCAGTACTTC.

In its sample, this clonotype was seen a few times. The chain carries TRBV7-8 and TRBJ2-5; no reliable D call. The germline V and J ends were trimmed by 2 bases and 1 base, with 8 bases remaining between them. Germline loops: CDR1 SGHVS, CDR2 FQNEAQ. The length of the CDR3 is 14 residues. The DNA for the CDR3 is TGTGCCAGCAGCTTACAGGATCTCCAAGAGACCCAGTACTTC. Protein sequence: CASSLQDLQETQYF.

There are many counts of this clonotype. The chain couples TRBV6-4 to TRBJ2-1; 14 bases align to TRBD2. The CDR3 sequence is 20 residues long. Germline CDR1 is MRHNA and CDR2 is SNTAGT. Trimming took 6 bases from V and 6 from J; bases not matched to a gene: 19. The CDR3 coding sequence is TGTGCCAGCAGCCCCCCCCCGCCTTGGACTAGCGGGGGGCTTCCCAATGAGCAGTTCTTC. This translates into CASSPPPPWTSGGLPNEQFF.

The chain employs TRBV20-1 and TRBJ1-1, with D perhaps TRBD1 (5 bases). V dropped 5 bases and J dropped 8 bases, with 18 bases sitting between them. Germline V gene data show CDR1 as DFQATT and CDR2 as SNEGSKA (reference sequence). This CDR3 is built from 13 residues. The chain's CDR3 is CSAPPIGGTEAFF. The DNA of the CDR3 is TGCAGTGCTCCCCCGATCGGGGGTACCGAAGCTTTCTTT.

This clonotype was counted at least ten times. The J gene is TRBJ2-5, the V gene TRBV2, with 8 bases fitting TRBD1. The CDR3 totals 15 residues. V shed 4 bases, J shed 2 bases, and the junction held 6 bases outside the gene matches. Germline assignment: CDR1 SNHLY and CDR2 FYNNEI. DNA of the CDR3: TGTGCCAGCAGTGGGGGACAGGCTACGCAAGAGACCCAGTACTTC. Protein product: CASSGGQATQETQYF.

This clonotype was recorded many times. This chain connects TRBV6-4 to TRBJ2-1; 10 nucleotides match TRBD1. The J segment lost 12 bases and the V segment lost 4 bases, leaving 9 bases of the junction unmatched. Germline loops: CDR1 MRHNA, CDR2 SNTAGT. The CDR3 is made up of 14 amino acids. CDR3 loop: CASSAGQGGFGQFF. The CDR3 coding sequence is TGTGCCAGCAGTGCAGGACAGGGGGGATTCGGGCAGTTCTTC.

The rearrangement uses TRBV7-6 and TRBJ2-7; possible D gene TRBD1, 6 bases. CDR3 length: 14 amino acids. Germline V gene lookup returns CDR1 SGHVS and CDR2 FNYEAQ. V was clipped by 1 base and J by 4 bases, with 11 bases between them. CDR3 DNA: TGTGCCAGCAGCTTAGACAGGGATCAGTACGAGCAGTACTTC. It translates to CASSLDRDQYEQYF. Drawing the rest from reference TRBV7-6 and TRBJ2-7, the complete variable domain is GAGVSQSPRYKVTKRGQDVALRCDPISGHVSLYWYRQALGQGPEFLTYFNYEAQQDKSGLPNDRFSAERPEGSISTLTIQRTEQRDSAMYRCASSLDRDQYEQYFGPGTRLTVT.

CDR3 sequence reads: CASSRAPWPSSSSTDTQYF. DNA for the CDR3: TGTGCCAGTAGTCGAGCCCCGTGGCCTAGCTCTTCTAGCACAGATACGCAGTATTTT. The gene calls are TRBV19 and TRBJ2-3; weak D call: TRBD2 (5 bases). V lost 5 bases and J lost 0, with 24 bases in between. The germline V gene encodes CDR1 LNHDA and CDR2 SQIVND (reference sequence). The CDR3 covers 19 residues.

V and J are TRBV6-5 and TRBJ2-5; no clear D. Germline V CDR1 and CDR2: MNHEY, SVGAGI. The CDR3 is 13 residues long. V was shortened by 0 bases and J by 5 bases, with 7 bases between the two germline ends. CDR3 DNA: TGTGCCAGCAGTTACTCGGTGGGGGAGACCCAGTACTTC. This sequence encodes CASSYSVGETQYF.

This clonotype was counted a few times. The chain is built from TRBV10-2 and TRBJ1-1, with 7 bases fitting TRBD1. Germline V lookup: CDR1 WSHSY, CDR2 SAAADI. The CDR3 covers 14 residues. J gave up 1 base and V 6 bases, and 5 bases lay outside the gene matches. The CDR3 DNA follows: TGCGCCAGCAGCGCCTCAGGGGGGAACACTGAAGCTTTCTTT. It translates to CASSASGGNTEAFF.

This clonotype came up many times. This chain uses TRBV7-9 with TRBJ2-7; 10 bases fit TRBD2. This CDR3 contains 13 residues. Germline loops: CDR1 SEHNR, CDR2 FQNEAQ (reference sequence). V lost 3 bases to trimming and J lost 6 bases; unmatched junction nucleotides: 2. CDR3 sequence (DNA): TGTGCCAGCAGCTTCCCTAGCGGGAGCGAGCAGTACTTC. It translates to CASSFPSGSEQYF. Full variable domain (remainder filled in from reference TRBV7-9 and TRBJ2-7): DTGVSQNPRHKITKRGQNVTFRCDPISEHNRLYWYRQTLGQGPEFLTYFQNEAQLEKSRLLSDRFSAERPKGSFSTLEIQRTEQGDSAMYLCASSFPSGSEQYFGPGTRLTVT.

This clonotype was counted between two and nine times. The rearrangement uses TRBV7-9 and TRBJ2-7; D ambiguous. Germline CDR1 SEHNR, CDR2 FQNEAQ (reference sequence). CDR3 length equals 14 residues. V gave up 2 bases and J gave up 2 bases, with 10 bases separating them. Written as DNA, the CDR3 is TGTGCCAGCAGCTTATTTGAACTGACCTACGAGCAGTACTTC. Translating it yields CASSLFELTYEQYF.

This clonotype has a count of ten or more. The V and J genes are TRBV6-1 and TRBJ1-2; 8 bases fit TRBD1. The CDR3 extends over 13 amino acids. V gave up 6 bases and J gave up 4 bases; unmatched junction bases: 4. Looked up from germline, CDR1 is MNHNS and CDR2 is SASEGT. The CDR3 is CASRGQGVYGYTF. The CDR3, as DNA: TGTGCCAGCAGAGGACAGGGAGTCTATGGCTACACCTTC.

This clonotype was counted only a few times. The CDR3 reads CSARDFGTARTDTQYF. For the CDR3, the DNA is TGCAGTGCTAGAGATTTCGGGACGGCACGCACAGATACGCAGTATTTT. This chain uses TRBV20-1 with TRBJ2-3; D tentatively reads TRBD1 or TRBD2 (5 bases each). Germline-derived CDR1 and CDR2 are DFQATT and SNEGSKA (reference sequence). V was shortened by 0 bases and J by 1 base, with 14 bases between the two germline ends. The CDR3 runs to 16 residues.

The CDR3 sequence: CASSQGVGSYEQYF. The DNA for the CDR3 is TGCGCCAGCAGCCAAGGTGTAGGGTCCTACGAGCAGTACTTC. The chain has TRBV4-3 and TRBJ2-7; D is uncertain. The V end lost 1 base, the J end lost 1 base, and 8 bases lay between the germline ends. CDR3 length: 14 amino acids. Germline V lookup: CDR1 LGHNA, CDR2 YSLEER.

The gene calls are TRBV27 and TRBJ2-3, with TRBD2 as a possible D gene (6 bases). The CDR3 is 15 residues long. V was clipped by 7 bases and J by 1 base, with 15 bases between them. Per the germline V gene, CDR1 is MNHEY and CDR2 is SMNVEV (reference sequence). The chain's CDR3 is CASTPYPGGTDTQYF. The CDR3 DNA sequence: TGTGCCAGCACCCCCTATCCGGGAGGCACAGATACGCAGTATTTT.

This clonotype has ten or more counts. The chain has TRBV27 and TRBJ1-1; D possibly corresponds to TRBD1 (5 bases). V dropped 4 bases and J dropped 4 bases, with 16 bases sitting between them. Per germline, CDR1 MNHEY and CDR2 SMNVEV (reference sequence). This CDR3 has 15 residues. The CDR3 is CASSSPVRGVTEAFF. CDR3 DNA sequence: TGTGCCAGCAGTTCCCCCGTGAGGGGAGTCACTGAAGCTTTCTTT.

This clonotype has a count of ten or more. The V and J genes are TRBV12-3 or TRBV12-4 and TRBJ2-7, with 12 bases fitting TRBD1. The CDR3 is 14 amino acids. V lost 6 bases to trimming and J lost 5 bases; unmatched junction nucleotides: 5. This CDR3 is CASRSGTGGHEQYF. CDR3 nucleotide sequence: TGTGCCAGCAGGTCCGGGACAGGGGGCCACGAGCAGTACTTC.

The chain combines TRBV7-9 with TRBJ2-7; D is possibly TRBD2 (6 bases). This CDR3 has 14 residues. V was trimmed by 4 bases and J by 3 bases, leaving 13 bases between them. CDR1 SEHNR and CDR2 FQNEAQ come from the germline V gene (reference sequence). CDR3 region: CASSSWGDLYEQYF. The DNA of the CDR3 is TGTGCCAGCAGCTCGTGGGGGGACCTCTACGAGCAGTACTTC.

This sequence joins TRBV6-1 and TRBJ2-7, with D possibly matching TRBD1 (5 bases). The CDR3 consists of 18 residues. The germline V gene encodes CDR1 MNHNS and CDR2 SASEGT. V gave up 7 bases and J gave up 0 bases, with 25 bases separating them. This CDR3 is CASKPGAHSLESSYEQYF. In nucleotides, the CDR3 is TGTGCCAGCAAACCTGGGGCCCACTCCCTTGAGTCCTCCTACGAGCAGTACTTC.

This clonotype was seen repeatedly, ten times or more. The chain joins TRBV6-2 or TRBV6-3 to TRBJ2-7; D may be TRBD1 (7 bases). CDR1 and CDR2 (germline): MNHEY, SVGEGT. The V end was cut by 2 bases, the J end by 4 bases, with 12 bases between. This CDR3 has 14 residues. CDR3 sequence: CASSYGGTEYEQYF. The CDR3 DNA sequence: TGTGCCAGCAGTTACGGGGGGACAGAGTACGAGCAGTACTTC.

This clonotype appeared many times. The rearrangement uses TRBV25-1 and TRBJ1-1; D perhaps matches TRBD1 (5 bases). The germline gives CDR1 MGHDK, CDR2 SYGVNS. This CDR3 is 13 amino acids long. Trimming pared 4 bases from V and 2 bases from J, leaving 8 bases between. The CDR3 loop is CASSARDNTEAFF. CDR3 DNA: TGTGCCAGCAGTGCCCGGGACAACACTGAAGCTTTCTTT.

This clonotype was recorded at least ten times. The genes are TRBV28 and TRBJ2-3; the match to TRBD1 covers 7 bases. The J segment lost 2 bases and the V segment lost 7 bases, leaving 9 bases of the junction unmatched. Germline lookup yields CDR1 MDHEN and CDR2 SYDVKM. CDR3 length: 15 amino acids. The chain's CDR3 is CASTQRGQTTDTQYF. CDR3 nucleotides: TGTGCCAGCACTCAAAGGGGACAGACCACAGATACGCAGTATTTT.

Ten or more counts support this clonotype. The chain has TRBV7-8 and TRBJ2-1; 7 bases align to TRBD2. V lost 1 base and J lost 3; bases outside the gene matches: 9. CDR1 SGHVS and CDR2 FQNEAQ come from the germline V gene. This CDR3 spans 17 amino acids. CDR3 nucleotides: TGTGCCAGCAGCTTAGGGACGACTAGCCCTTACTACAATGAGCAGTTCTTC. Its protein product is CASSLGTTSPYYNEQFF.

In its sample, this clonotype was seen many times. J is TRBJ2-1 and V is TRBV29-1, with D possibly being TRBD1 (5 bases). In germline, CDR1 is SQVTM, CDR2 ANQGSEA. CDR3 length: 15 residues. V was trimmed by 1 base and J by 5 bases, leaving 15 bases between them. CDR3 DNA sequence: TGCAGCGTTGAAGGCGGTGTGACAGCTGACAATGAGCAGTTCTTC. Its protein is CSVEGGVTADNEQFF.

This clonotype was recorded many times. The CDR3 region has the DNA TGTGCCAGCAGTGGCGGGGGCCTGGAACAAGAGACCCAGTACTTC. This translates into CASSGGGLEQETQYF. The genes are TRBV13 and TRBJ2-5, with D maybe TRBD2 (7 bases). Trimming removed 6 bases at V and 2 bases at J, with 16 bases between. CDR3 size: 15 residues. Germline lookup yields CDR1 PRHDT and CDR2 FYEKMQ (reference sequence).

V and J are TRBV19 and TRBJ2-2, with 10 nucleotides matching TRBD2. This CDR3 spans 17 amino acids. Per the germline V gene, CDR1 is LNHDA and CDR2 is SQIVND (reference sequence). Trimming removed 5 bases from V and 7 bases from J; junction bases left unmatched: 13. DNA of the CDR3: TGTGCCAGTAGTTTCCCAATACTAGCGGGGTCCGGCGGGGAGCTGTTTTTT. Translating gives CASSFPILAGSGGELFF. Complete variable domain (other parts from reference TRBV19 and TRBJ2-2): DGGITQSPKYLFRKEGQNVTLSCEQNLNHDAMYWYRQDPGQGLRLIYYSQIVNDFQKGDIAEGYSVSREKKESFPLTVTSAQKNPTAFYLCASSFPILAGSGGELFFGEGSRLTVL.

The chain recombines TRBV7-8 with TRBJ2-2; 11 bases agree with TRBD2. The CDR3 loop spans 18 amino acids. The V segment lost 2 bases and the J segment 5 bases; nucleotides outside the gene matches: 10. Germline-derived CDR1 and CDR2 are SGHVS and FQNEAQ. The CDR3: CASSLRVAGGPGTGELFF. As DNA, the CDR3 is TGTGCCAGCAGCTTACGAGTAGCGGGGGGGCCGGGTACCGGGGAGCTGTTTTTT.

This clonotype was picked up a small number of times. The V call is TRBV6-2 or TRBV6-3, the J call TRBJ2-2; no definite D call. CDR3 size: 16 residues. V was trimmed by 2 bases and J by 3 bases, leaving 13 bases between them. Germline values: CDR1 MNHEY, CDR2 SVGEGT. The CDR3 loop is CASSYPVASDTGELFF. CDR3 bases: TGTGCCAGCAGTTACCCAGTAGCTAGTGACACCGGGGAGCTGTTTTTT.

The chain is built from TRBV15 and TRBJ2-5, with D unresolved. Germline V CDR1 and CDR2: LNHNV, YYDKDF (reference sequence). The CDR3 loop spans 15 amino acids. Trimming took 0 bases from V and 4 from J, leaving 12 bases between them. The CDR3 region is CATSRDLGARETQYF. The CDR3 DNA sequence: TGTGCCACCAGCAGAGATCTGGGCGCGCGAGAGACCCAGTACTTC.